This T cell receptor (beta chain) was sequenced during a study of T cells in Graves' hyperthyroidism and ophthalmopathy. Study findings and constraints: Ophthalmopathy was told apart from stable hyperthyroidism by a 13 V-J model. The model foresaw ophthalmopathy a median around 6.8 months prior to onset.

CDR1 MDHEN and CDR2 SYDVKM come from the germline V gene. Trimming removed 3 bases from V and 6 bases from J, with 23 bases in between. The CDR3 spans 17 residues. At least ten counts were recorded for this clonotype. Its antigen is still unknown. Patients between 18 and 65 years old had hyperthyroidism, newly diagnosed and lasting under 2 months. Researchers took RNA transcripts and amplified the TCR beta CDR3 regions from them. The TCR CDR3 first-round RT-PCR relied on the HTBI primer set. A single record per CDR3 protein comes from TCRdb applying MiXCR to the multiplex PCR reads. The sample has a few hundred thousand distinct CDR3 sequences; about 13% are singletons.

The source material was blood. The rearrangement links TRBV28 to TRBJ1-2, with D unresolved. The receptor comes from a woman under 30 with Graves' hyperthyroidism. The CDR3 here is CASSFPNEVMGFDGYTF. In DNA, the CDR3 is TGTGCCAGCAGTTTTCCCAACGAGGTGATGGGATTTGATGGCTACACCTTC.